Listed below are T cell receptor beta chains from one sample, sequenced in a study of T cells in localized non-small cell lung cancer. Data came from immunoSEQ multiplex PCR; TCRdb stores just in-frame clones and leaves some out. The data hold about 4,800 clones, with about 32% observed a single time. Here the sequenced sample was lung tumor tissue, taken before any cancer treatment. Source of these receptors: a male donor older than 55 with stage III lung adenocarcinoma. Each CDR3 is given with its conserved first and last residue. D genes are given only for firm matches. A clone size is listed for some rows: how often the clone was seen (once, few, many), or a class if it is expanded.

CDR3aa	CDR3nt	j_gene	d_gene	abundance	v_gene
CSAGGSSYNEQFF	TGCAGCGCGGGAGGTAGCTCCTACAATGAGCAGTTCTTC	TRBJ2-1	TRBD2	NA	TRBV29-1
CAWSRSEYEQYF	TGTGCCTGGAGTCGGAGCGAATACGAGCAGTACTTC	TRBJ2-7	NA	NA	TRBV30
CASSISGEQYF	TGCGCCAGCAGCATTAGCGGCGAGCAGTACTTC	TRBJ2-7	NA	NA	TRBV10-1
CASSIGVYTEAFF	TGTGCCAGTAGTATAGGCGTTTACACTGAAGCTTTCTTT	TRBJ1-1	NA	NA	TRBV19
CATDDGSAGEKLFF	TGTGCCACGGACGATGGCAGTGCGGGGGAAAAACTGTTTTTT	TRBJ1-4	NA	NA	TRBV19
CASSPVGGQQETQYF	TGTGCCAGTAGCCCAGTTGGCGGACAGCAAGAGACCCAGTACTTC	TRBJ2-5	NA	large	TRBV19
CASSFTGGATQPTGEQYF	TGTGCCAGCAGTTTCACAGGGGGCGCGACTCAACCTACCGGCGAGCAGTACTTC	TRBJ2-7	TRBD1	few	TRBV27
CASSPGSYEQYF	TGTGCCAGCTCACCGGGTAGCTACGAGCAGTACTTC	TRBJ2-7	NA	NA	TRBV18
CASSNRGIYGYTF	TGTGCCAGCAGTAACAGGGGTATCTATGGCTACACCTTC	TRBJ1-2	TRBD1	few	TRBV6-8
CASSPGPGQGFEQYF	TGTGCCAGCAGCCCAGGGCCGGGACAAGGGTTCGAGCAGTACTTC	TRBJ2-7	NA	few	TRBV7-6
CASSLRGRSGELFF	TGCGCCAGCAGCTTGAGGGGGCGTAGCGGGGAGCTGTTTTTT	TRBJ2-2	TRBD1	NA	TRBV5-1
CASSPRTSGRFKEQYF	TGCGCCAGCAGCCCCCGGACTAGCGGGAGGTTTAAGGAGCAGTACTTC	TRBJ2-7	TRBD2	few	TRBV4-1
CASSSNMGLAVQETQYF	TGTGCCAGCAGTTCCAATATGGGACTAGCGGTACAAGAGACCCAGTACTTC	TRBJ2-5	TRBD2	medium-sized	TRBV9
CASSREEGQGMGYSNQPQHF	TGCGCCAGCAGCAGAGAAGAGGGACAGGGTATGGGCTATAGCAATCAGCCCCAGCATTTT	TRBJ1-5	TRBD1	NA	TRBV5-1
CASSQGSGNRETQYF	TGCGCCAGCAGCCAAGGTAGCGGGAATCGGGAGACCCAGTACTTC	TRBJ2-5	NA	NA	TRBV1
CASSPFQGTGTEAFF	TGTGCCAGCTCACCCTTTCAGGGGACGGGCACTGAAGCTTTCTTT	TRBJ1-1	NA	NA	TRBV18
CASSLTGWSAEAFF	TGTGCCAGCAGCTTGACAGGGTGGAGCGCTGAAGCTTTCTTT	TRBJ1-1	TRBD1	NA	TRBV11-3
CASGQSNTGELFF	TGTGCTAGTGGGCAGAGCAACACCGGGGAGCTGTTTTTT	TRBJ2-2	NA	NA	TRBV12-5
CASSFWGPNEQFF	TGTGCCAGCAGCTTCTGGGGGCCAAATGAGCAGTTCTTC	TRBJ2-1	NA	NA	TRBV9
CASSPWTSSTDTQYF	TGTGCCAGCAGCCCTTGGACGAGTAGCACAGATACGCAGTATTTT	TRBJ2-3	NA	NA	TRBV11-3
CASSVSPAYNEQFF	TGTGCCAGCAGCGTAAGCCCAGCTTACAATGAGCAGTTCTTC	TRBJ2-1	NA	medium-sized	TRBV9
CASSEAGLAGGQFF	TGTGCCAGCAGCGAAGCGGGACTAGCGGGAGGACAGTTCTTC	TRBJ2-1	TRBD2	NA	TRBV11-3
CATSREGELFEKLFF	TGTGCCACCAGCAGGGAGGGGGAGTTATTTGAAAAACTGTTTTTT	TRBJ1-4	NA	NA	TRBV15
CASSYEALSGKQFF	TGTGCCAGCAGTTACGAGGCCCTGAGCGGGAAGCAGTTCTTC	TRBJ2-1	TRBD2	NA	TRBV6-8
CASGDGSYEQYF	TGTGCCTCCGGGGACGGGTCCTACGAGCAGTACTTC	TRBJ2-7	NA	NA	TRBV12-5
CASSSPDRTPLAKNIQYF	TGTGCCAGCAGCTCACCCGACCGGACACCACTAGCCAAAAACATTCAGTACTTC	TRBJ2-4	NA	few	TRBV11-3
CASSPDRGWMNTEAFF	TGCGCCAGCAGCCCAGACAGGGGATGGATGAACACTGAAGCTTTCTTT	TRBJ1-1	TRBD1	NA	TRBV5-1
CASSPTWTSGWRYTGELFF	TGTGCCAGCAGCCCGACTTGGACTAGCGGGTGGCGGTACACCGGGGAGCTGTTTTTT	TRBJ2-2	TRBD2	NA	TRBV14
CASSVDGRVRGEQYF	TGTGCCAGCAGTGTGGACGGACGGGTCCGGGGAGAGCAGTACTTC	TRBJ2-7	NA	NA	TRBV27
CASSPAGGNTDTQYF	TGTGCCAGCAGCCCAGCGGGAGGAAACACAGATACGCAGTATTTT	TRBJ2-3	TRBD2	few	TRBV11-3
CASRRAQGGHEQYF	TGTGCCAGCAGACGCGCCCAGGGTGGCCACGAGCAGTACTTC	TRBJ2-7	NA	NA	TRBV11-3